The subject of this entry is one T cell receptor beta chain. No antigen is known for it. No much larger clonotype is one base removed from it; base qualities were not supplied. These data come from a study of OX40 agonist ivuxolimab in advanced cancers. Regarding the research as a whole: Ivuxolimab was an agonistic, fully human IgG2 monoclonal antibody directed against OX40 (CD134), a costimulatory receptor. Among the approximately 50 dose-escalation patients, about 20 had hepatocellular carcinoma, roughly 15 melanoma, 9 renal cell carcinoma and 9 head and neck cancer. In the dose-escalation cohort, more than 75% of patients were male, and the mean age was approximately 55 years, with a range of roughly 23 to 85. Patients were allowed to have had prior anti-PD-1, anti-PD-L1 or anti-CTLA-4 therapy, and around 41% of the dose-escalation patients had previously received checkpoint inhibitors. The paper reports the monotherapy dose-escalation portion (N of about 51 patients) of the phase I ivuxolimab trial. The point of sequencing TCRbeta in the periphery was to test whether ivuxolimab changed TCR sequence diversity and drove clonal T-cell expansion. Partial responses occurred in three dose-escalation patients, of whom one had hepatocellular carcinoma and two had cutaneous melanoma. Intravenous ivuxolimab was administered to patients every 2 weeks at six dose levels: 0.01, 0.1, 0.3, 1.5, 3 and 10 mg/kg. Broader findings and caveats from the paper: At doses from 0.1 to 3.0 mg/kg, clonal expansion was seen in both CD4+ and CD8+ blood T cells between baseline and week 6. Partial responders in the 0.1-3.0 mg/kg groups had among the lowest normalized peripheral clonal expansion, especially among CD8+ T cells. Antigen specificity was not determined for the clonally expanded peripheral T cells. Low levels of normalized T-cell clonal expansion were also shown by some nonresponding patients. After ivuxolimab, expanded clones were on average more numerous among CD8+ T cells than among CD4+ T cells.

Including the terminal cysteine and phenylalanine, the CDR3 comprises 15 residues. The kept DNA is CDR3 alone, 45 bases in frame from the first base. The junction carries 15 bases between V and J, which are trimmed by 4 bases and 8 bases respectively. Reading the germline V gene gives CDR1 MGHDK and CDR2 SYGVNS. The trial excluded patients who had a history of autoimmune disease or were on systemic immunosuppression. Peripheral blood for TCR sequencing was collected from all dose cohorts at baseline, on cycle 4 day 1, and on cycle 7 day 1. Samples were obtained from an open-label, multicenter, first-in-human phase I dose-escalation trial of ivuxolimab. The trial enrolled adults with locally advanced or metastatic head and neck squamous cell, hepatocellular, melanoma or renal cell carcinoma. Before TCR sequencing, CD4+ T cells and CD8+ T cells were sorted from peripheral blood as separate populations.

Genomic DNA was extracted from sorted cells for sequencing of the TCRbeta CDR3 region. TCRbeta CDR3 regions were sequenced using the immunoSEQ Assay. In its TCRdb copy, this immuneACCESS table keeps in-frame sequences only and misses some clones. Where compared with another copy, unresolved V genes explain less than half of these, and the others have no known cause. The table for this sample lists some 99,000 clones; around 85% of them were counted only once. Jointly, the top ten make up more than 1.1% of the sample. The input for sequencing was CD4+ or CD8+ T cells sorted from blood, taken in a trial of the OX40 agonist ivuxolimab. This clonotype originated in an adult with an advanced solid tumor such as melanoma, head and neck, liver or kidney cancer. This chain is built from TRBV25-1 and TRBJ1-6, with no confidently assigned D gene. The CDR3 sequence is CASSGGGGRHSPLHF. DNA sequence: TGTGCCAGCAGTGGGGGAGGTGGGCGTCATTCACCCCTCCACTTT.